The 19 T cell receptor beta chains below come from one sample, sequenced in a study of cytomegalovirus exposure and HLA in healthy donors. The PCR was carried out with 60 Vbeta primers and 13 Jbeta primers. TCRdb keeps only in-frame clones here, not all; method: immunoSEQ multiplex PCR. The table records approximately 210,000 clones, about 85% of them present only once. The sequenced sample consisted of PBMCs. Source of these receptors: a woman aged 45-59 years in good health and CMV-seropositive.

There are a few counts of this clone. The chain employs TRBV7-6 and TRBJ2-7, with TRBD2 matching over 8 bases. Germline trimming cut 5 bases from V and 5 bases from J; bases unmatched to any gene: 5. CDR1 is SGHVS, CDR2 FNYEAQ, per germline. This CDR3 has 13 residues. The CDR3 protein is CASSPGRVHEQYF. The CDR3 DNA follows: TGTGCCAGCAGCCCCGGGAGGGTCCACGAGCAGTACTTC.

This clone was counted once. Other DNA sequences from this sample encode an identical CDR3 as well. The rearrangement uses TRBV27 and TRBJ1-2; 11 nucleotides line up with TRBD1. The CDR3 runs 15 residues. J lost 5 bases, V lost 6 bases, and 8 bases had no gene match. CDR1 MNHEY and CDR2 SMNVEV come from the germline V gene (reference sequence). The CDR3 is CASRPRTGGGYGYTF. CDR3 coding DNA: TGTGCCAGCAGGCCAAGGACAGGGGGCGGATATGGCTACACCTTC.

This chain uses TRBV7-9 with TRBJ2-5; 7 nucleotides align to TRBD2. In germline, CDR1 is SEHNR, CDR2 FQNEAQ (reference sequence). With 6 bases clipped from V and 2 bases from J, the junction kept 12 bases outside the gene matches. The CDR3 is made up of 16 amino acids. The CDR3 coding sequence is TGTGCCAGCAGTTTGAAAGTGGGCGGGGGACAAGAGACCCAGTACTTC. Its translation is CASSLKVGGGQETQYF.

The chain has TRBV18 and TRBJ1-5, with 8 bases lining up with TRBD1. Trimming cost V 3 bases and J 6 bases; bases outside gene matches: 4. Looked up from germline, CDR1 is KGHSH and CDR2 is LQKENI. The CDR3 contains 14 residues. The CDR3 DNA reads as TGTGCCAGCTCACCCAGGGGGCAGGGTCAGCCCCAGCATTTT. Translation gives CASSPRGQGQPQHF.

J is TRBJ1-2 and V is TRBV6-1, with D perhaps matching TRBD1 (6 bases). Germline assignment: CDR1 MNHNS and CDR2 SASEGT. This CDR3 has 17 amino acids. The V and J ends lost 4 bases and 8 bases respectively, with 26 bases between them. CDR3 in amino acids: CASSAPGLTGRPGGYTF. CDR3 nucleotides: TGTGCCAGCAGTGCTCCTGGGTTAACAGGGCGACCAGGGGGCTACACCTTC.

The chain is built from TRBV5-1 and TRBJ1-2; 7 positions agree with TRBD1. This CDR3 has 18 amino acids. The junction had 18 bases not matched to a gene; V was cut back by 2 bases and J by 5 bases. The germline gives CDR1 SGHRS, CDR2 YFSETQ. CDR3 nucleotides: TGCGCCAGCAGCTTTTCTCTCCGATTACGACAGGGCGCGTATGGCTACACCTTC. It translates to CASSFSLRLRQGAYGYTF.

This chain links TRBV5-6 with TRBJ2-5; 8 bases line up with TRBD1. This CDR3 is built from 15 residues. Germline CDR1 reads SGHDT; CDR2 reads YYEEEE. The V and J ends lost 3 bases and 2 bases, in that order; junction bases with no gene match: 6. CDR3 amino acids: CASSSYRDRQETQYF. The CDR3 coding sequence is TGTGCCAGCAGCTCCTACCGGGACAGGCAAGAGACCCAGTACTTC.

The V gene is TRBV4-1, the J gene TRBJ1-1; D is possibly TRBD1 (6 bases). The germline CDR1 and CDR2 sequences are MGHRA and YSYEKL. The germline V and J ends were trimmed by 0 bases and 3 bases, with 8 bases remaining between them. There are 14 residues in the CDR3. DNA of the CDR3: TGCGCCAGCAGCCAAGATAACAGGGACACTGAAGCTTTCTTT. It yields the protein CASSQDNRDTEAFF.

The rearrangement uses TRBV9 and TRBJ1-1; 7 bases are shared with TRBD1. Germline CDR1 and CDR2: SGDLS and YYNGEE. The ends lost 2 bases at V and 4 bases at J; junction bases unmatched: 2. CDR3 length: 13 amino acids. As DNA, the CDR3 is TGTGCCAGCAGCGTTACAGGGGTCACTGAAGCTTTCTTT. It yields the protein CASSVTGVTEAFF.

The J gene is TRBJ2-4, the V gene TRBV11-2, with 7 bases that match TRBD2. V shed 3 bases and J 7 bases; nucleotides not matched to a gene: 9. CDR3 length: 15 residues. In germline, CDR1 is SGHAT, CDR2 FQNNGV. CDR3 bases: TGTGCCAGCAGCTTGTATGCGGGGGAGCTGAACATTCAGTACTTC. Protein: CASSLYAGELNIQYF.

V usage is TRBV7-7 and J usage is TRBJ2-5, with D perhaps TRBD1 (6 bases). Matching the DNA end better, TRBJ2-7 makes the J call doubtful. The CDR3 totals 13 residues. From germline, CDR1 is SSHAT and CDR2 FNYEAQ (reference sequence). The CDR3 bases are TGTGCCAGCAGCTTAGGTAGGGGGTACGAGCAGTACTTC. Protein: CASSLGRGYEQYF.

This clone was picked up one time. This rearrangement joins TRBV5-1 to TRBJ2-3, with 9 bases fitting TRBD2. Germline values: CDR1 SGHRS, CDR2 YFSETQ. The CDR3 has 17 amino acids. Trimming cost V 2 bases and J 2 bases; bases outside gene matches: 9. The DNA of the CDR3 is TGCGCCAGCAGCTTAGGGCGGGGGGGCCTCCTCACAGATACGCAGTATTTT. Protein product: CASSLGRGGLLTDTQYF.

The gene calls are TRBV7-2 and TRBJ1-3; D not resolved. Germline V gene data show CDR1 as SGHTA and CDR2 as FQGNSA. The V gene lost 4 bases and the J gene lost 4 bases, with 8 bases spanning the gap. This CDR3 has 13 amino acids. CDR3 region: CASSSYQGNTIYF. CDR3 nucleotide sequence: TGTGCCAGCAGCTCGTACCAGGGAAACACCATATATTTT. Full variable domain (outside the CDR3, taken from reference TRBV7-2 and TRBJ1-3): GAGVSQSPSNKVTEKGKDVELRCDPISGHTALYWYRQSLGQGLEFLIYFQGNSAPDKSGLPSDRFSAERTGGSVSTLTIQRTQQEDSAVYLCASSSYQGNTIYFGEGSWLTVV.

The chain combines TRBV5-1 with TRBJ2-3; 8 bases agree with TRBD2. Trimming cost V 4 bases and J 0 bases; bases outside gene matches: 7. CDR3 length: 16 amino acids. Germline lookup yields CDR1 SGHRS and CDR2 YFSETQ. The CDR3 DNA is TGCGCCAGCAGCCTTATAGCGGGGCCTAGCACAGATACGCAGTATTTT. This translates into CASSLIAGPSTDTQYF.

The chain is built from TRBV9 and TRBJ2-2; TRBD2 agrees at 14 bases. J lost 12 bases, V lost 0 bases, and 7 bases had no gene match. This CDR3 is built from 16 residues. In germline, CDR1 is SGDLS, CDR2 YYNGEE. This CDR3 reads CASSVATSGGAAQLFF. CDR3 sequence (DNA): TGTGCCAGCAGCGTAGCGACTAGCGGGGGGGCCGCTCAGCTGTTTTTT.

V usage is TRBV7-6 and J usage is TRBJ2-3, with 9 bases identical to TRBD2. V lost 5 bases to trimming and J lost 4 bases; unmatched junction nucleotides: 10. The CDR3 extends over 16 amino acids. CDR1 and CDR2 from the germline V gene are SGHVS and FNYEAQ. CDR3 loop: CASSPGWGGGADTQYF. DNA for the CDR3: TGTGCCAGCAGCCCCGGGTGGGGCGGGGGGGCAGATACGCAGTATTTT.

The chain joins TRBV27 to TRBJ1-3; D is uncertain. Germline V gene sequence: CDR1 MNHEY, CDR2 SMNVEV (reference sequence). Trimming pared 5 bases from V and 0 bases from J, leaving 5 bases between. The CDR3 covers 13 residues. The CDR3 region has the DNA TGTGCCAGCAGTGTAAACTCTGGAAACACCATATATTTT. Translating gives CASSVNSGNTIYF.

The table lists this clone with a few counts. The V and J genes are TRBV29-1 and TRBJ1-1; 8 nucleotides align to TRBD1. The CDR3 covers 16 residues. The J segment lost 4 bases and the V segment lost 0 bases, leaving 10 bases of the junction unmatched. Per the germline V gene, CDR1 is SQVTM and CDR2 is ANQGSEA. The CDR3 loop reads CSVEDHADRVGTEAFF. The CDR3 DNA reads as TGCAGCGTTGAAGATCATGCGGACAGGGTTGGCACTGAAGCTTTCTTT.

This rearrangement joins TRBV28 to TRBJ1-2, with D perhaps matching TRBD1 (6 bases). Trimming shortened V by 1 base and J by 7 bases, and 13 bases separated the two germline ends. Germline lookup yields CDR1 MDHEN and CDR2 SYDVKM. This CDR3 contains 14 residues. CDR3 DNA sequence: TGTGCCAGCAGTTTATCAGGGGAGGGGTTTGGCTACACCTTC. Protein product: CASSLSGEGFGYTF.